This is a list of T cell receptor beta chains from one sample in a study of cytomegalovirus exposure and HLA in healthy donors. Here immunoSEQ multiplex PCR was the method, and the copy in TCRdb shows in-frame clones only, minus some. The sample contains more than 150,000 clones, about 77% of which appear only once. Specimen: PBMCs. All receptors derive from a woman aged 25 to 39 in good health and CMV-seropositive. The CDR3 runs from the conserved cysteine through the conserved F or W. Fields, in order: D gene, J gene, clone size, V gene, CDR3 protein, CDR3 DNA. The D gene is left open where the match is weak. A row's size may be missing; if present it is once, few, many or a size class.

>-|TRBJ2-1|-|TRBV27
CASSSNRAGEQFF
TGTGCCAGCAGTTCCAACAGGGCAGGTGAGCAGTTCTTC
>-|TRBJ2-5|-|TRBV5-1
CASSRESGRETQYF
TGCGCCAGCAGCCGGGAGTCAGGGCGAGAGACCCAGTACTTC
>TRBD1|TRBJ2-3|-|TRBV6-1
CASKRGQGADTQYF
TGTGCCAGCAAGAGGGGACAGGGGGCAGATACGCAGTATTTT
>TRBD1|TRBJ2-3|-|TRBV6-6
CASRDREYSDTQYF
TGTGCCAGCAGGGACAGGGAATATTCAGATACGCAGTATTTT
>-|TRBJ1-1|-|TRBV7-2
CASSLMTGRVNTEAFF
TGTGCCAGCAGCCTAATGACAGGACGAGTAAACACTGAAGCTTTCTTT
>-|TRBJ2-3|-|TRBV6-1
CASITGYDTQYF
TGTGCCAGTATTACAGGGTACGATACGCAGTATTTT
>TRBD1|TRBJ1-1|-|TRBV9
CASSVVQGAEAFF
TGTGCCAGCAGCGTAGTACAGGGGGCTGAAGCTTTCTTT
>-|TRBJ2-2|-|TRBV10-3
CAISGSGNTGELFF
TGTGCCATCAGTGGATCGGGGAACACCGGGGAGCTGTTTTTT
>-|TRBJ2-7|-|TRBV5-4
CASSFAAGPAQRYYEQYF
TGTGCCAGCAGCTTTGCGGCGGGGCCGGCACAGAGATATTACGAGCAGTACTTC
>TRBD2|TRBJ2-7|-|TRBV5-6
CASSGGTSVSYEQYF
TGTGCCAGCAGCGGCGGGACTAGCGTCTCCTACGAGCAGTACTTC
>-|TRBJ2-7|once|TRBV5-1
CASSFPGTEAMKYF
TGCGCCAGCAGCTTCCCCGGGACTGAAGCGATGAAGTACTTC
>TRBD2|TRBJ2-3|-|TRBV5-1
CASSSGLAGGVDTDTQYF
TGCGCCAGCAGCTCGGGACTAGCGGGAGGGGTGGACACAGATACGCAGTATTTT
>-|TRBJ2-7|-|TRBV10-3
CAIRVGVEQYF
TGTGCCATCAGAGTAGGGGTCGAGCAGTACTTC
>-|TRBJ1-1|-|TRBV5-4
CASSPGGVGGMAFF
TGTGCCAGCAGCCCGGGGGGAGTCGGGGGCATGGCTTTCTTT
>TRBD1|TRBJ1-1|-|TRBV13
CASSTRKGQPNTEAFF
TGTGCCAGCAGCACCCGAAAGGGACAGCCGAACACTGAAGCTTTCTTT
>TRBD1|TRBJ2-7|-|TRBV6-5
CASSYVQGAGYEQYF
TGTGCCAGCAGTTACGTCCAGGGGGCGGGTTACGAGCAGTACTTC
>TRBD1|TRBJ1-4|-|TRBV28
CASSFRQGSEKLFF
TGTGCCAGCAGTTTTCGACAGGGAAGTGAAAAACTGTTTTTT
>TRBD2|TRBJ2-7|once|TRBV19
CASTAGAGSYEQYF
TGTGCCAGTACTGCGGGAGCTGGGTCATACGAGCAGTACTTC
>TRBD1|TRBJ1-5|-|TRBV5-5
CASSGGGTGTQPQHF
TGTGCCAGCAGCGGAGGAGGGACAGGGACTCAGCCCCAGCATTTT
>-|TRBJ2-5|few|TRBV11-2
CAESGDQETQYF
TGTGCCGAATCGGGGGACCAAGAGACCCAGTACTTC
>-|TRBJ1-2|once|TRBV4-3
CASSLSQGNYGYTF
TGCGCCAGCAGCCTCTCCCAGGGGAACTATGGCTACACCTTC
>TRBD1|TRBJ2-1|-|TRBV6-5
CASSYSDRGIDEQFF
TGTGCCAGCAGTTACTCGGACAGGGGGATCGATGAGCAGTTCTTC
>-|TRBJ1-2|-|TRBV7-2
CASSLQNYGYTF
TGTGCCAGCAGCTTGCAGAACTATGGCTACACCTTC
>-|TRBJ2-5|-|TRBV5-4
CASSHRGGAQETQYF
TGTGCCAGCAGCCACCGTGGTGGGGCCCAAGAGACCCAGTACTTC